Detailed here is one TCR beta chain. This sample was included in a study of blood T cell repertoires in COVID-19. In the study's own analysis: Nucleated cell number was recorded as an estimate derived from reference gene primer amplification. The assay was immunoSEQ multiplex PCR, and TCRdb's table has in-frame clones only and misses some. For V, J and clone size, that table is used; D and trimming come from the DNA. Seen here are approximately 250,000 clones, roughly 88% observed once, and the top ten hold approximately 1.5%. The specimen was peripheral blood. The origin of this receptor is a middle-aged woman who had recovered from COVID-19.

CDR3 in amino acids: CSVAWGVEQYF. The CDR3 nucleotides are TGCAGCGTTGCATGGGGCGTTGAGCAGTACTTC. The rearrangement links TRBV29-1 to TRBJ2-7; D is perhaps TRBD1 (5 bases). The germline V and J ends were trimmed by 4 bases and 7 bases, with 11 bases remaining between them. This CDR3 comprises 11 residues. In germline, CDR1 is SQVTM, CDR2 ANQGSEA.